The clone carrying this T cell receptor beta chain was detected only once. These data are taken from a study of cytomegalovirus exposure and HLA in healthy donors. PCR involved 60 Vbeta and 13 Jbeta primers. The repertoire was sequenced with immunoSEQ multiplex PCR; TCRdb's copy has only in-frame clones and lacks some. The repertoire holds roughly 200,000 clones, with about 80% as singletons. J was trimmed by 7 bases and V by 1 base; bases with no gene match: 6. The CDR3 consists of 15 residues. Germline lookup yields CDR1 LGHNA and CDR2 YNFKEQ. The receptor was isolated from a woman in her 40s in good health and CMV-seronegative. The rearrangement uses TRBV4-2 and TRBJ2-1, with 8 bases matching TRBD2. The sequenced sample consisted of PBMCs. The CDR3 nucleotides are TGTGCCAGCAGCCAAGTCGTGGCTAGCGGGAATGAGCAGTTCTTC. Residues: CASSQVVASGNEQFF.